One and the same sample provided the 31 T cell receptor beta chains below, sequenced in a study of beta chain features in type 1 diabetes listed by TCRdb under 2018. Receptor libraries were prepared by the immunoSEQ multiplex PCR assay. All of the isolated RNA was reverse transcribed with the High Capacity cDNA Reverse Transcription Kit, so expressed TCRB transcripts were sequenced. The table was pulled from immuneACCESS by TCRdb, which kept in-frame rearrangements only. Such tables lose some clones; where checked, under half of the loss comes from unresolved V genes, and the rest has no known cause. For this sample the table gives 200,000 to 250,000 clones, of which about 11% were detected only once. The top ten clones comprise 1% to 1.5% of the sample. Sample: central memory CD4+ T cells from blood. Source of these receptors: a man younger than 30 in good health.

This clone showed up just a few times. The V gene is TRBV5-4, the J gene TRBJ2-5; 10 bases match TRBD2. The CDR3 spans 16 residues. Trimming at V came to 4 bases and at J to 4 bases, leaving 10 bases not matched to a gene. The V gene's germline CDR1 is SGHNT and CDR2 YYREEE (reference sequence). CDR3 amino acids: CASSPRGSSGRETQYF. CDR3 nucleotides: TGTGCCAGCAGCCCAAGGGGGTCTAGCGGGAGAGAGACCCAGTACTTC.

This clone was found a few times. CDR3 sequence (DNA): TGTGCCATCAGGGGACAGGGGGATACGCAGTATTTT. As protein: CAIRGQGDTQYF. The chain is built from TRBV10-3 and TRBJ2-3, with TRBD1 matching 10 bases. The germline gives CDR1 ENHRY, CDR2 SYGVKD. The V segment lost 6 bases and the J segment 6 bases; nucleotides outside the gene matches: 0. CDR3 length: 12 residues.

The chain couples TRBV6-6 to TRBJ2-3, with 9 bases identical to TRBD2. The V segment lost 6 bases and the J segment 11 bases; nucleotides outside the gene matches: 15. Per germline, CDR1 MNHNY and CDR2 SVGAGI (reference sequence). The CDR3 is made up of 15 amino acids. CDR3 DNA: TGTGCCAGCAGCCCCGCTCTAGCGGGAAACGACGGGCAGTATTTT. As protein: CASSPALAGNDGQYF.

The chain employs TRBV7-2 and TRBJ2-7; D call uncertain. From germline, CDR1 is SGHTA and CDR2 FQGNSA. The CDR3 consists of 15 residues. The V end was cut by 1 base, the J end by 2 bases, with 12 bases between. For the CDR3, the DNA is TGTGCCAGCAGCTTAGTAACCGGGCGTCCCTACGAGCAGTACTTC. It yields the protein CASSLVTGRPYEQYF.

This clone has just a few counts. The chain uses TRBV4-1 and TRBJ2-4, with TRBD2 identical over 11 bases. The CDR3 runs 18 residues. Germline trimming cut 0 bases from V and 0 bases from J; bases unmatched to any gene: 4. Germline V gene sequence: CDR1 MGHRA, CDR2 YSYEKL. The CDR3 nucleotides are TGCGCCAGCAGCCAAGATGGGACTAGCGGACTAGCCAAAAACATTCAGTACTTC. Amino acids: CASSQDGTSGLAKNIQYF.

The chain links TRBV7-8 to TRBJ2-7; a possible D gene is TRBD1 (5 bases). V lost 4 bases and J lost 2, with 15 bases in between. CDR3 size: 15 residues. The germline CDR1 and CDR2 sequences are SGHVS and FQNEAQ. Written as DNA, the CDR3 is TGTGCCAGCAGCTATGGGGCAGGGATAACCTACGAGCAGTACTTC. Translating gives CASSYGAGITYEQYF.

CDR3 nucleotide sequence: TGTGCCAGCAGCTTAGTAGGGGGCGGCTACACCTTC. This codes for CASSLVGGGYTF. The chain carries TRBV13 and TRBJ1-2; 7 positions match TRBD1. The CDR3 is made up of 12 amino acids. V lost 1 base, J lost 8 bases, and 1 base stayed unmatched. CDR1 and CDR2 (germline): PRHDT, FYEKMQ (reference sequence).

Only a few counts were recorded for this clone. CDR3 amino acids: CASSQEDRVRAYEQYF. The CDR3 DNA reads as TGTGCCAGCAGCCAAGAAGACAGGGTCAGGGCCTACGAGCAGTACTTC. This rearrangement joins TRBV4-2 to TRBJ2-7; 7 nucleotides match TRBD1. Germline CDR1 LGHNA, CDR2 YNFKEQ. The ends lost 0 bases at V and 2 bases at J; junction bases unmatched: 7. The CDR3 covers 16 residues.

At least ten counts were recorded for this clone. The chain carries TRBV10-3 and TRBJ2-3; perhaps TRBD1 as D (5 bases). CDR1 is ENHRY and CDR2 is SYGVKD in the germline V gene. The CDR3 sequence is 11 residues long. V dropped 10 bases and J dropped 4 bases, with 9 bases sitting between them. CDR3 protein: CASRASDTQYF. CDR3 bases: TGTGCCAGCAGGGCGTCAGATACGCAGTATTTT.

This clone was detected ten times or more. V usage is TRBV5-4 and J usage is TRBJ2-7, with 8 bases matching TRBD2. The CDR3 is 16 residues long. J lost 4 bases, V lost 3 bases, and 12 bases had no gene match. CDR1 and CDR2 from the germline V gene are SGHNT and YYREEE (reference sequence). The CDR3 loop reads CASSSRSGSVNYEQYF. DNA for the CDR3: TGTGCCAGCAGCTCACGCAGCGGGAGTGTCAATTACGAGCAGTACTTC.

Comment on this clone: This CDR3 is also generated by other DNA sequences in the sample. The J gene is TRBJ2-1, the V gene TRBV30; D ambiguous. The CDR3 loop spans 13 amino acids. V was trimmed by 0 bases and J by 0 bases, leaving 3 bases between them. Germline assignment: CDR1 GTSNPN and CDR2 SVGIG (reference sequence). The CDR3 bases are TGTGCCTGGAGTGTAGACTCCTACAATGAGCAGTTCTTC. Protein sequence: CAWSVDSYNEQFF.

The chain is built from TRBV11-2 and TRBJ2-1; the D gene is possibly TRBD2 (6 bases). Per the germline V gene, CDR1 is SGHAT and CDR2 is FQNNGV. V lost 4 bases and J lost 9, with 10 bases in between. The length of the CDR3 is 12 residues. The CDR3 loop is CASSYSGGEQFF. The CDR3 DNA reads TGTGCCAGCAGCTATAGCGGAGGTGAGCAGTTCTTC. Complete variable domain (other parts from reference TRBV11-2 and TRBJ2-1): EAGVAQSPRYKIIEKRQSVAFWCNPISGHATLYWYQQILGQGPKLLIQFQNNGVVDDSQLPKDRFSAERLKGVDSTLKIQPAKLEDSAVYLCASSYSGGEQFFGPGTRLTVL.

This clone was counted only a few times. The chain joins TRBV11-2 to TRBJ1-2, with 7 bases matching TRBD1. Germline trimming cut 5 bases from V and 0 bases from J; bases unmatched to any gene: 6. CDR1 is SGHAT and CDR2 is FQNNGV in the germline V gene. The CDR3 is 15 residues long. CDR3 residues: CASSRGTAANYGYTF. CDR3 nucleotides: TGTGCCAGCAGCCGCGGGACAGCGGCTAACTATGGCTACACCTTC.

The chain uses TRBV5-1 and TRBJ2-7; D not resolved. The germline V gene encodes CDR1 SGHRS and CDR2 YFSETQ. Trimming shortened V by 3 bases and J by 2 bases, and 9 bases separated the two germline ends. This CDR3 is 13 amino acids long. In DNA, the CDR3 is TGCGCCAGCAGCTGGGCCGGTACCTACGAGCAGTACTTC. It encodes CASSWAGTYEQYF.

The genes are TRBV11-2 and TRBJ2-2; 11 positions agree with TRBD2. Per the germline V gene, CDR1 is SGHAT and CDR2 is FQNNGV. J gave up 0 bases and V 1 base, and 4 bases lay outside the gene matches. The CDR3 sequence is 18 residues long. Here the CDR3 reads CASSLVNSGRANTGELFF. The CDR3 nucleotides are TGTGCCAGCAGCTTAGTAAATAGCGGGAGGGCGAACACCGGGGAGCTGTTTTTT.

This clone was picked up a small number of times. For the CDR3, the DNA is TGTGCCAGCAGCGTCGACTCCACTCTCGACAATGAGCAGTTCTTC. Amino acids: CASSVDSTLDNEQFF. The chain is built from TRBV5-4 and TRBJ2-1; D unresolved. Deletions cut 4 bases from V and 5 bases from J, with 16 bases between. Germline V gives CDR1 SGHNT, CDR2 YYREEE (reference sequence). This CDR3 contains 15 residues. The whole variable domain, remainder taken from reference TRBV5-4 and TRBJ2-1, is ETGVTQSPTHLIKTRGQQVTLRCSSQSGHNTVSWYQQALGQGPQFIFQYYREEENGRGNFPPRFSGLQFPNYSSELNVNALELDDSALYLCASSVDSTLDNEQFFGPGTRLTVL.

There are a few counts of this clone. The CDR3 protein is CASSSGLSWSYEQYF. The CDR3 bases are TGTGCCAGCAGCTCCGGGTTAAGTTGGTCCTACGAGCAGTACTTC. V and J are TRBV7-2 and TRBJ2-7; no clear D. The CDR3 runs to 15 residues. CDR1 and CDR2 (germline): SGHTA, FQGNSA. V was pared by 4 bases and J by 1 base, with 14 bases between.

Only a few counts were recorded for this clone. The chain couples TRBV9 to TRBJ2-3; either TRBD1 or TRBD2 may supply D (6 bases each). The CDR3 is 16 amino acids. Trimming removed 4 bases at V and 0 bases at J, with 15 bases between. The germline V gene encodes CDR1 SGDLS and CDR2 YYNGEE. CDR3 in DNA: TGTGCCAGCAGCTCCCGCCAGGGGAGGAGCACAGATACGCAGTATTTT. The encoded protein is CASSSRQGRSTDTQYF.

The CDR3 reads CASSSRLQGGSETQYF. The CDR3 region has the DNA TGCGCCAGCAGCAGCCGACTACAGGGGGGATCGGAGACCCAGTACTTC. The V and J genes are TRBV4-3 and TRBJ2-5, with 8 bases fitting TRBD1. This CDR3 has 16 amino acids. Per the germline V gene, CDR1 is LGHNA and CDR2 is YSLEER. The J segment lost 5 bases and the V segment lost 5 bases, leaving 13 bases of the junction unmatched.

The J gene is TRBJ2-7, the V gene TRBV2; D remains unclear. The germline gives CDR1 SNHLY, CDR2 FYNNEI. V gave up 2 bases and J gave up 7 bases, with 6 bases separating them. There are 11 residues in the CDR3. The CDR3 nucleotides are TGTGCCAGCAGTGAACAGATTGAGCAGTACTTC. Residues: CASSEQIEQYF.

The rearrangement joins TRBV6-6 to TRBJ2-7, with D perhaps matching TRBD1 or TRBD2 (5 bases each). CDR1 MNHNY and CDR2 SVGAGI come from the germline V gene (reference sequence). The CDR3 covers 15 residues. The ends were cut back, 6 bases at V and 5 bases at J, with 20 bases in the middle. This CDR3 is CASRRNTGTWNEQYF. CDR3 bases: TGTGCCAGCAGACGCAACACCGGGACGTGGAACGAGCAGTACTTC.

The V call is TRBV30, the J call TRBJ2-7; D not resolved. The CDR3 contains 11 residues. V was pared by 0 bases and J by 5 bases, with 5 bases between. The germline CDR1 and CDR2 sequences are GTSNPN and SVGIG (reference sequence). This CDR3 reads CAWSVGDEQYF. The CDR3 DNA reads TGTGCCTGGAGTGTGGGCGACGAGCAGTACTTC.

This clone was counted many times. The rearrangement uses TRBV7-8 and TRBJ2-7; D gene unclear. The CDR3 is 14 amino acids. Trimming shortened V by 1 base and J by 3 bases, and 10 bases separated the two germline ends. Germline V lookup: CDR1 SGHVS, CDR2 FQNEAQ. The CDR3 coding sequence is TGTGCCAGCAGCTTAGGCGACGAAGACTACGAGCAGTACTTC. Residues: CASSLGDEDYEQYF.

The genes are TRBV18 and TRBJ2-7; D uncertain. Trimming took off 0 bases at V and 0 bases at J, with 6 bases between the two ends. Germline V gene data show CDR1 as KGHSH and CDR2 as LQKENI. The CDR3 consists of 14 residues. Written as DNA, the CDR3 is TGTGCCAGCTCACCACCGCTCGACTCCTACGAGCAGTACTTC. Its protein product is CASSPPLDSYEQYF.

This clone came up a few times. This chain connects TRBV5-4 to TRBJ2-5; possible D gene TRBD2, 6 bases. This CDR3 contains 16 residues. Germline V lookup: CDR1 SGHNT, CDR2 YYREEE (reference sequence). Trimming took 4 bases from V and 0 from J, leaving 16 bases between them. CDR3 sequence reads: CASSPEGWRNQETQYF. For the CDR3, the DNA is TGTGCCAGCAGCCCGGAGGGGTGGCGGAACCAAGAGACCCAGTACTTC.

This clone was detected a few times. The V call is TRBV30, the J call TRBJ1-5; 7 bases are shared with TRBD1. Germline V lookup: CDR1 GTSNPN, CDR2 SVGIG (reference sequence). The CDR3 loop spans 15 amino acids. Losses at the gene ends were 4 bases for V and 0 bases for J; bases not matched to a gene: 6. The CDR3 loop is CAWKVRGASNQPQHF. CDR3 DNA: TGTGCCTGGAAGGTCAGGGGGGCTAGCAATCAGCCCCAGCATTTT.

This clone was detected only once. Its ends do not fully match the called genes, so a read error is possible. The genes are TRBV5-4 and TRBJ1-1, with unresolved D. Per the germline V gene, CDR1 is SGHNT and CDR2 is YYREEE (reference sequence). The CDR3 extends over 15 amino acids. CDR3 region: CASSLGWTVNTEAFF. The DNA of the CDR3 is TGCGCCAGCAGCCTCGGATGGACTGTGAACACTGAAGCTTTCTTT.

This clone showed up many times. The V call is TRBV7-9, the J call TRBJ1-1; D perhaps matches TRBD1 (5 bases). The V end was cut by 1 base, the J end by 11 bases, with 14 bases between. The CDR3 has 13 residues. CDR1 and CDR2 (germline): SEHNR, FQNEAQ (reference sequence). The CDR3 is CASSLESGAGAFF. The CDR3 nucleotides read TGTGCCAGCAGCTTAGAATCCGGGGCTGGCGCTTTCTTT.

The CDR3 protein is CASSPPAGGYEQYF. Here the CDR3 DNA reads TGTGCCAGCTCACCACCGGCAGGGGGCTACGAGCAGTACTTC. The chain joins TRBV18 to TRBJ2-7; 7 bases map to TRBD1. The CDR3 has 14 residues. V was clipped by 0 bases and J by 3 bases; unmatched bases: 2. Germline CDR1 is KGHSH and CDR2 is LQKENI.

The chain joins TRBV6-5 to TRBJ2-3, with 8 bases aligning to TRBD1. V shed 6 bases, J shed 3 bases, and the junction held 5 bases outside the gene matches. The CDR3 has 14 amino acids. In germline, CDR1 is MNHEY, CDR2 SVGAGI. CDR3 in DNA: TGTGCCAGCAGCCCGGACAGGGCAACAGATACGCAGTATTTT. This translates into CASSPDRATDTQYF.

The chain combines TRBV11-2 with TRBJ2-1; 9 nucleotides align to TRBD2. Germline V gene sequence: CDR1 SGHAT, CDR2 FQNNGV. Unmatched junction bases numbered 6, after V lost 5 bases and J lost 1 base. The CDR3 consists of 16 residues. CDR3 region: CASSHLAGVSYNEQFF. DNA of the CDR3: TGTGCCAGCAGCCATTTAGCGGGAGTGTCCTACAATGAGCAGTTCTTC.